This passage covers 3 T cell receptor beta chains from one sample sequenced in a study of glioma-infiltrating T cells after dendritic cell vaccination. The time point is: after dendritic cell vaccination, including at tumor progression/relapse. Clones were sequenced by immunoSEQ multiplex PCR, and TCRdb holds only the in-frame ones, with some missing. The table has 90,000 to 110,000 clones, 90% seen once. The source was blood, collected after dendritic cell vaccination. The receptors were sampled from a human donor with glioblastoma.

The V gene is TRBV5-1, the J gene TRBJ2-7; TRBD1 matches 7 bases. Per the germline V gene, CDR1 is SGHRS and CDR2 is YFSETQ. V lost 4 bases, J lost 6 bases, and 7 bases stayed unmatched. The CDR3 consists of 13 residues. The CDR3 DNA reads TGCGCCAGCAGCCCGACAGGGTTAGGCGAGCAGTACTTC. This encodes CASSPTGLGEQYF.

The rearrangement links TRBV20-1 to TRBJ1-1; D unresolved. In germline, CDR1 is DFQATT, CDR2 SNEGSKA (reference sequence). V was trimmed by 5 bases and J by 5 bases, leaving 9 bases between them. The CDR3 length is 11 residues. The CDR3: CSAPSGTEAFF. The CDR3 region has the DNA TGCAGTGCTCCATCGGGGACTGAAGCTTTCTTT.

This chain links TRBV5-1 with TRBJ1-2; D ambiguous. V was trimmed by 4 bases and J by 3 bases, leaving 10 bases between them. The CDR3 is 13 residues long. In germline, CDR1 is SGHRS, CDR2 YFSETQ. CDR3 bases: TGCGCCAGCAGCCACGACGGAGACTATGGCTACACCTTC. It encodes CASSHDGDYGYTF.